In this sample, the clone carrying this T cell receptor (beta chain) turned up a few times. Its specificity is not known. These data are taken from a study of T cell repertoires in cytomegalovirus infection. Study-level background: Recently identified HLA-C-restricted CMV epitopes and well-studied HLA-B-restricted CMV epitopes were used by the study. Signatures in public TCR beta sequences pointed to both CMV infection and matching HLA type.

The CDR3 is made up of 16 amino acids. The V end lost 2 bases, the J end lost 2 bases, and 15 bases lay between the germline ends. Germline CDR1 SGHVS, CDR2 FNYEAQ. Each CDR3 protein is one row after TCRdb ran MiXCR on the reads. The profile covers around 570,000 distinct CDR3 sequences, with about 40% appearing a single time and around 46% taken by the ten largest. Regarding the study as a whole: Cumulative frequency (of public TCR beta family members) identified carriers of CMV plus the relevant HLA. HLA-C-restricted CMV-specific TCR beta clonotypes were dominant in the ex vivo response.

Sequenced material: cultured PBMCs, taken from culture after CMV antigen stimulation. V and J are TRBV7-6 and TRBJ2-5; possibly TRBD1 or TRBD2 for D (5 bases each). The clonotype comes from a human donor in good health (CMV status not recorded). Some clones in this sample may be carry-over from other donors' samples. CDR3 bases: TGTGCCAGCAGCTTACAGGCGCTTGAGGGGCAAGAGACCCAGTACTTC. Translated: CASSLQALEGQETQYF.